This TCR beta chain emerged from a study of T cells in Graves' hyperthyroidism and ophthalmopathy. Broader study findings: Most thyroid clonotypes that were expanded above 0.001 also turned up in blood.

This clonotype was detected only once. What it binds is unknown. Amplified TCR beta CDR3 regions came from RNA transcripts. HTBI primers were the set used in a first-round RT-PCR of the TCR CDR3. A single record per CDR3 protein comes from TCRdb applying MiXCR to the multiplex PCR reads. The table includes a few hundred thousand distinct CDR3 sequences, roughly 18% detected once. The TCR originated in a woman aged 18 to 35 with Graves' ophthalmopathy. Sequencing was carried out using blood.

The CDR3 coding sequence is TGTGCCAGCAGTGAAGAGGTCAGGCCGGTGGGTGAAAAACTGTTTTTT. Its protein is CASSEEVRPVGEKLFF. The chain is built from TRBV6-1 and TRBJ1-4; D is undetermined. V was clipped by 1 base and J by 7 bases, with 16 bases between them. The germline V gene has CDR1 MNHNS and CDR2 SASEGT. This CDR3 has 16 residues.